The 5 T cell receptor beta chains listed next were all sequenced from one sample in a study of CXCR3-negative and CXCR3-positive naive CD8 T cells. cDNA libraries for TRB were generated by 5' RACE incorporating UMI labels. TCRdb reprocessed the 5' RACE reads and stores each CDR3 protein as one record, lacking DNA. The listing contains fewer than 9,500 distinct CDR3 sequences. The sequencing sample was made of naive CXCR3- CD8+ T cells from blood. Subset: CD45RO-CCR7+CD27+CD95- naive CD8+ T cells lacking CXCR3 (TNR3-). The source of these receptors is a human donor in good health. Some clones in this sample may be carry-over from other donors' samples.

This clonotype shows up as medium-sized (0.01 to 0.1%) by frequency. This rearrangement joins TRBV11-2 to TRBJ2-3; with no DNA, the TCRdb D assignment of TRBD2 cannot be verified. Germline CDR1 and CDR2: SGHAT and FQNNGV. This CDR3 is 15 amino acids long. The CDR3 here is CASSLLRTHTDTQYF.

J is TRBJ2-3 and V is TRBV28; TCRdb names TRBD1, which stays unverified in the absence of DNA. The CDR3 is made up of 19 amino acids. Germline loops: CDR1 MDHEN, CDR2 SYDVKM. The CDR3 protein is CASSFDPVGQAASPDTQYF.

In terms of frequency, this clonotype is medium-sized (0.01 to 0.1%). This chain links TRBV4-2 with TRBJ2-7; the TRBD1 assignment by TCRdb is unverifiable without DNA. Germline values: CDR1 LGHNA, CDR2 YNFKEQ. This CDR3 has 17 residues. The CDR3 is CASSQTVSGQRSYEQYF.

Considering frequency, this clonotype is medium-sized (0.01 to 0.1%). The CDR3: CASSSGQGAFNEQFF. This chain uses TRBV4-3 with TRBJ2-1; no DNA is available, so the TRBD1 call from TCRdb remains unchecked. The CDR3 totals 15 residues. The germline V gene encodes CDR1 LGHNA and CDR2 YSLEER.

CDR3 residues: CSPGRTSRPPTDTQYF. The V call is TRBV29-1, the J call TRBJ2-3; TCRdb's D gene call, TRBD2, goes unchecked for lack of DNA. The V gene's germline CDR1 is SQVTM and CDR2 ANQGSEA. The CDR3 sequence is 16 residues long.